The subject of this entry is one T cell receptor (beta chain). The source of the sample is a study of control samples from healthy donors and cancer patients. This CDR3 is 11 amino acids long. Germline CDR1 and CDR2: MNHEY and SMNVEV (reference sequence). V was cut by 2 bases and J by 10 bases, with 6 bases left in between. Assay used: immunoSEQ multiplex PCR; TCRdb lists only in-frame clones, some missing. Among about 60,000 clones, 85% were seen once, and the ten largest hold 4.5% to 7%. Sample: blood. The sequence was collected from a man aged 40-50 years in good health. V and J are TRBV27 and TRBJ2-1; D is unclear. The CDR3 DNA sequence: TGTGCCAGCAGTTTAGAAGCAGAGCAGTTCTTC. It is translated as CASSLEAEQFF.